This TCR beta chain was identified in a study of cytotoxic CD8 clonotypes in ibrutinib-treated CLL. Study summary: It was after a median approximately eleven months of treatment, range 6 to 36, that response samples were taken. Mean per-sample yields comprised 255,043 productive templates and around 92,000 productive rearrangements.

Whole-study results and caveats: Clonality went higher at ibrutinib response and then dropped back toward baseline at progression. Public clonotypes showed up rarely, and on treatment they shrank or held steady.

The CDR3 spans 17 residues. Germline assignment: CDR1 LGHNA and CDR2 YSLEER. V shed 0 bases and J shed 0 bases, with 12 bases lying between them. Repertoires were generated with immunoSEQ multiplex PCR, while TCRdb's copy carries only in-frame clones and drops some. The repertoire holds about 140,000 clones, about 70% seen once, with 5.1% in the top ten. With respect to this clone: Its cognate antigen is unknown.

The sequence was collected from a human donor with chronic lymphocytic leukemia. V usage is TRBV4-3 and J usage is TRBJ2-1, with D possibly matching TRBD2 (6 bases). Sequences were derived from PBMCs, sampled after 24 months of ibrutinib treatment. The CDR3 loop reads CASSQDFSGTSYNEQFF. CDR3 sequence (DNA): TGCGCCAGCAGCCAAGATTTTAGCGGAACCTCCTACAATGAGCAGTTCTTC.